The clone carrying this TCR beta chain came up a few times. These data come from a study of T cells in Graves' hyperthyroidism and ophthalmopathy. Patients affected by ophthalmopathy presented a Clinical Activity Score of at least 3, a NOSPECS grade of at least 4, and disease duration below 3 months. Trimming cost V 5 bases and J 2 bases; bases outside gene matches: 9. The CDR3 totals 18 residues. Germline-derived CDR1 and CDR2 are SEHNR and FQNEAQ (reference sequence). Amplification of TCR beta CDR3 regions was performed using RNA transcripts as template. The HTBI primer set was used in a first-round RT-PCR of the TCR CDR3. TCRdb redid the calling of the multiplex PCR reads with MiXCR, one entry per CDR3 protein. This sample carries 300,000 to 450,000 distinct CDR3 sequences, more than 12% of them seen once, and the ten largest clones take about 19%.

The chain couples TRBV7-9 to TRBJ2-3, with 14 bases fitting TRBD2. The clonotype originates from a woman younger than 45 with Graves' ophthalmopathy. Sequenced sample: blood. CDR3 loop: CASSNALGLAGDTDTQYF. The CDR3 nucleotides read TGTGCCAGCAGCAACGCCCTGGGACTAGCGGGGGACACAGATACGCAGTATTTT.